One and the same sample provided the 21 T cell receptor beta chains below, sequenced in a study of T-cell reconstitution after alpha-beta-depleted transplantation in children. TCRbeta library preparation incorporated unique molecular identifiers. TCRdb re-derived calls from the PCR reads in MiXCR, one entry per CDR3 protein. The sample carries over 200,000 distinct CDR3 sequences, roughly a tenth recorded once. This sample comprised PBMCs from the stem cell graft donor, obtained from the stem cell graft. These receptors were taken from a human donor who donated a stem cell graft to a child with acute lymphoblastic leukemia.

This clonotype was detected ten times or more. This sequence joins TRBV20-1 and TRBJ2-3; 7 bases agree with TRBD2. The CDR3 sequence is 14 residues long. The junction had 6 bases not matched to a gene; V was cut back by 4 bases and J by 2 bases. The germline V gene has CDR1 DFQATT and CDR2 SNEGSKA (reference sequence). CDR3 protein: CSANRAGITDTQYF. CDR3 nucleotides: TGCAGTGCTAACCGAGCGGGGATCACAGATACGCAGTATTTT.

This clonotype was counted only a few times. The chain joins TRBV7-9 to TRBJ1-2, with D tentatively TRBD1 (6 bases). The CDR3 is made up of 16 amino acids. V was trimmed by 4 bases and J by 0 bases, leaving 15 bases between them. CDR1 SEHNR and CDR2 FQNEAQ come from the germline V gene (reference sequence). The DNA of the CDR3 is TGTGCCAGCAGCTCATCCGGGACACTCTCTAACTATGGCTACACCTTC. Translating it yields CASSSSGTLSNYGYTF.

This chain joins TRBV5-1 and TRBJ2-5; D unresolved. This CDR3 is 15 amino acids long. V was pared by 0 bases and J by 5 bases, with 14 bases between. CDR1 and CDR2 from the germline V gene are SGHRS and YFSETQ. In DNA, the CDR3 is TGCGCCAGCAGCTTGGCCGCTAGAGTCGTGGAGACCCAGTACTTC. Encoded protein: CASSLAARVVETQYF.

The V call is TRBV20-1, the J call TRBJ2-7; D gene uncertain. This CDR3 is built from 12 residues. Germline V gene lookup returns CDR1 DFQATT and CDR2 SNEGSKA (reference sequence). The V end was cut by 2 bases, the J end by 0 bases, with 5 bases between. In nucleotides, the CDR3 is TGCAGTGCTAGACAGACCTCCTACGAGCAGTACTTC. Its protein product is CSARQTSYEQYF.

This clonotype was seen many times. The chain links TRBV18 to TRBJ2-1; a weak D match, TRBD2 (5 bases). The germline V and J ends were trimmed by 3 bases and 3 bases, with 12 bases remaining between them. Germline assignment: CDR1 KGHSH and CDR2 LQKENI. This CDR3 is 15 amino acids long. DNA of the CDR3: TGTGCCAGCTCACCGGGTTCGGGGAACTACAATGAGCAGTTCTTC. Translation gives CASSPGSGNYNEQFF.

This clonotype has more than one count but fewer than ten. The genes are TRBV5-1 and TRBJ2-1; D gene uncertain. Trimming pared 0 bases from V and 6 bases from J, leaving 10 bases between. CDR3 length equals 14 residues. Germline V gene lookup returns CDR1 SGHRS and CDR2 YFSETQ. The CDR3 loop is CASSLGAEINEQFF. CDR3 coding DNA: TGCGCCAGCAGCTTGGGTGCCGAGATCAATGAGCAGTTCTTC.

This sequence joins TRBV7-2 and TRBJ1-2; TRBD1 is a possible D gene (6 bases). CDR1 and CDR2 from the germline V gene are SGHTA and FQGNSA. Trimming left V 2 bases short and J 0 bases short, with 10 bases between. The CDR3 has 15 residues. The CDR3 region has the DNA TGTGCCAGCAGCTTAATAGGGGGAGCTAACTATGGCTACACCTTC. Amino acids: CASSLIGGANYGYTF.

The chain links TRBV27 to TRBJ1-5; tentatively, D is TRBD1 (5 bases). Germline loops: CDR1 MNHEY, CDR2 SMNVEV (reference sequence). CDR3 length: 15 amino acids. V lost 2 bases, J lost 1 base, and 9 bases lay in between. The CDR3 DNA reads TGTGCCAGCAGTTTAAGGCAGGGAAGCAATCAGCCCCAGCATTTT. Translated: CASSLRQGSNQPQHF.

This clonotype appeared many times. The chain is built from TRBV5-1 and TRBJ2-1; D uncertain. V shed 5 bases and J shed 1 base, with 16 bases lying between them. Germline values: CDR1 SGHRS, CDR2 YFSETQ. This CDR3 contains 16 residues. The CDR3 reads CASSPGSPASYNEQFF. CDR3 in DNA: TGCGCCAGCAGTCCTGGTTCCCCCGCTTCCTACAATGAGCAGTTCTTC.

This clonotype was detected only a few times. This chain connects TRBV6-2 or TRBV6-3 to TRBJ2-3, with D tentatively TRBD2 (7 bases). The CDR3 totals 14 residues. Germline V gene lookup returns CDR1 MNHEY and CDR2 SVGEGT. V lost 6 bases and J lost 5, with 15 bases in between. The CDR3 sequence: CASSDGGAVDTQYF. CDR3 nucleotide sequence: TGTGCCAGCAGCGATGGGGGGGCTGTAGATACGCAGTATTTT.

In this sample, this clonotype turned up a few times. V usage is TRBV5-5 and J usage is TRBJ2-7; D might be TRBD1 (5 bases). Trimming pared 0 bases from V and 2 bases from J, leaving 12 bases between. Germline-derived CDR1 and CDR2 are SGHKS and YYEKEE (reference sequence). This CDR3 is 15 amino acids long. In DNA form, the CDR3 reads TGTGCCAGCAGCTTGGAGGCAGGGTTCGCCTACGAGCAGTACTTC. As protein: CASSLEAGFAYEQYF. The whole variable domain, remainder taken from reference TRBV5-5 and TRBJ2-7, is DAGVTQSPTHLIKTRGQQVTLRCSPISGHKSVSWYQQVLGQGPQFIFQYYEKEERGRGNFPDRFSARQFPNYSSELNVNALLLGDSALYLCASSLEAGFAYEQYFGPGTRLTVT.

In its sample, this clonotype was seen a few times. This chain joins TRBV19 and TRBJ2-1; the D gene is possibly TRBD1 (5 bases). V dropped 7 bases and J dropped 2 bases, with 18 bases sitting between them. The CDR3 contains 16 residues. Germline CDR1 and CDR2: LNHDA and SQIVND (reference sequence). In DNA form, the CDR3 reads TGTGCCAGTAAGAATGCGTATAAGGGGCCCTACAATGAGCAGTTCTTC. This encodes CASKNAYKGPYNEQFF.

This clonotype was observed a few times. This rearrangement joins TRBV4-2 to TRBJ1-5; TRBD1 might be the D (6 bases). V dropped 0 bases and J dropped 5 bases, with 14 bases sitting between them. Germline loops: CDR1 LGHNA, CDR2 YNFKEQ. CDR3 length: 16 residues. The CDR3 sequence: CASSQDHRDPYQPQHF. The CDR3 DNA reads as TGTGCCAGCAGCCAAGATCACAGGGACCCTTATCAGCCCCAGCATTTT.

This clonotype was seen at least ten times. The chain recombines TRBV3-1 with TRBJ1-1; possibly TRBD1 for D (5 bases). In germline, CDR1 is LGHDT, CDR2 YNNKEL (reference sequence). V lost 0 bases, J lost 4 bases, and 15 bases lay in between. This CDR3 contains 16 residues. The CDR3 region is CASSQDGAREGTEAFF. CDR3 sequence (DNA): TGTGCCAGCAGCCAAGATGGGGCCAGGGAGGGCACTGAAGCTTTCTTT.

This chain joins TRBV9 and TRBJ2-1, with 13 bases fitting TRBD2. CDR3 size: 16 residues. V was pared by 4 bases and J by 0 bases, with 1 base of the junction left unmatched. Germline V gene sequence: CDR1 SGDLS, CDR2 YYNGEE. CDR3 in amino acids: CASSRTSGGSYNEQFF. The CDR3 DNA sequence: TGTGCCAGCAGCCGGACTAGCGGGGGCTCCTACAATGAGCAGTTCTTC.

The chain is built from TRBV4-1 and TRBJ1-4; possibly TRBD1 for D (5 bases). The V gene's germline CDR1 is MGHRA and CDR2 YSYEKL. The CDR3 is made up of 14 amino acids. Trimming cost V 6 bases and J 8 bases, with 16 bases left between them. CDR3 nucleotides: TGCGCCAGCAGTTTCAGGGAGGAGGGGGAAAAACTGTTTTTT. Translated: CASSFREEGEKLFF.

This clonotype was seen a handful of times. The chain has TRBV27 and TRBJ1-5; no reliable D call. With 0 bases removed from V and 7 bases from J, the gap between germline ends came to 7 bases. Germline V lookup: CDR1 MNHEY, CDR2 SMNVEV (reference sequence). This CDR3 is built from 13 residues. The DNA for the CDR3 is TGTGCCAGCAGTTTATCGAGCCGGCAGCCCCAGCATTTT. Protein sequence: CASSLSSRQPQHF.

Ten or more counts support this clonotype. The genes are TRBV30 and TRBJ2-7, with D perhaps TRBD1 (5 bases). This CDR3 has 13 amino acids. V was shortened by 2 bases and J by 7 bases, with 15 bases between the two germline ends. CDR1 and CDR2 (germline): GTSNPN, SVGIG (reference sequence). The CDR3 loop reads CAWSRQSRVEQYF. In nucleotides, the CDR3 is TGTGCCTGGAGTCGACAGTCCCGAGTGGAGCAGTACTTC.

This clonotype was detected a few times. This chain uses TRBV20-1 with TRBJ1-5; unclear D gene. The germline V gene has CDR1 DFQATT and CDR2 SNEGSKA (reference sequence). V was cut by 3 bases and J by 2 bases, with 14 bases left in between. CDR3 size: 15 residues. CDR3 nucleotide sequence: TGCAGTGCTAGTTTTGAACAATTGGGCAATCAGCCCCAGCATTTT. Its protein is CSASFEQLGNQPQHF.

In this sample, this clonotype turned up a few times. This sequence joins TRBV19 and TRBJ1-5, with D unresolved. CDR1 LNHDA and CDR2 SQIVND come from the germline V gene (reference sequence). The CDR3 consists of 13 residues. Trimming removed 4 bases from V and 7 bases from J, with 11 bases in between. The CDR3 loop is CASSNGREQPQHF. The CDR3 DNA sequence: TGTGCCAGTAGTAACGGGCGGGAACAGCCCCAGCATTTT.

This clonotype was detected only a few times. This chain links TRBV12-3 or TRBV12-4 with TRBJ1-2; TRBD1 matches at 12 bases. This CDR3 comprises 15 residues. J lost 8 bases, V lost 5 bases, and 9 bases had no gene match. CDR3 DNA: TGTGCCAGCAGTCCAGCGGGACAGGGGGCTCGCGGCTACACCTTC. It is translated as CASSPAGQGARGYTF.